This entry is about one T cell receptor (beta chain). Distinct nucleotide sequences in the sample also encode this CDR3. Germline V CDR1 and CDR2: MNHEY, SMNVEV (reference sequence). The CDR3 length is 14 residues. The V gene lost 0 bases and the J gene lost 4 bases, with 4 bases spanning the gap. The PCR made use of 60 Vbeta and 13 Jbeta primers. The data were produced by immunoSEQ multiplex PCR, yet TCRdb's version contains in-frame clones alone and is incomplete. The table records roughly 130,000 clones, about 80% of them present only once. The record originates from a study of cytomegalovirus exposure and HLA in healthy donors.

Sequenced input: PBMCs. The receptor was isolated from a girl aged 2-10 years in good health and CMV-seronegative. The V call is TRBV27, the J call TRBJ2-6; unclear D gene. Here the CDR3 reads CASSLSSGANVLTF. CDR3 coding DNA: TGTGCCAGCAGTTTATCCTCCGGGGCCAACGTCCTGACTTTC. Full variable domain (rest looked up from reference TRBV27 and TRBJ2-6): EAQVTQNPRYLITVTGKKLTVTCSQNMNHEYMSWYRQDPGLGLRQIYYSMNVEVTDKGDVPEGYKVSRKEKRNFPLILESPSPNQTSLYFCASSLSSGANVLTFGAGSRLTVL.